These 20 T cell receptor beta chains were all obtained from the same sample, sequenced in a study of blood T cell repertoires in COVID-19. Sequenced by immunoSEQ multiplex PCR; TCRdb stores in-frame clones only, minus some. This table holds fewer than 250,000 clones, around 84% found once. The source material was peripheral blood. These TCRs come from a man aged 30-40 years with active or convalescent COVID-19.

The V gene is TRBV28, the J gene TRBJ2-5; tentatively, D is TRBD1 (5 bases). Deletions cut 10 bases from V and 4 bases from J, with 16 bases between. This CDR3 has 13 residues. The V gene's germline CDR1 is MDHEN and CDR2 SYDVKM. The CDR3 DNA is TGTGCCACCCGGGTAGGGGCTACAGAGACCCAGTACTTC. Translating it yields CATRVGATETQYF.

J is TRBJ2-7 and V is TRBV6-6; D remains ambiguous. Germline V gives CDR1 MNHNY, CDR2 SVGAGI (reference sequence). The V end lost 6 bases, the J end lost 6 bases, and 21 bases lay between the germline ends. The CDR3 runs to 15 residues. CDR3 amino acids: CASSYGQSDIFEQYF. The CDR3 DNA reads TGTGCCAGCAGCTACGGTCAGAGCGATATATTCGAGCAGTACTTC.

The genes are TRBV9 and TRBJ2-7, with TRBD2 matching 13 bases. Germline CDR1 and CDR2: SGDLS and YYNGEE. The CDR3 has 15 amino acids. Germline trimming cut 3 bases from V and 6 bases from J; bases unmatched to any gene: 6. CDR3 residues: CASSAWGTSGVEQYF. DNA of the CDR3: TGTGCCAGCAGCGCCTGGGGGACTAGCGGGGTCGAGCAGTACTTC.

The rearrangement joins TRBV30 to TRBJ1-6; the D gene is possibly TRBD1 (5 bases). The germline CDR1 and CDR2 sequences are GTSNPN and SVGIG (reference sequence). The CDR3 runs 14 residues. V lost 6 bases and J 6 bases, leaving 15 bases between the germline ends. CDR3 sequence (DNA): TGTGCCTGCCATTGGACCGGGGGTAATTCACCCCTCCACTTT. Translated, it gives CACHWTGGNSPLHF.

A single count supports this clone. The chain employs TRBV24-1 and TRBJ1-4; 12 nucleotides agree with TRBD1. CDR3 length: 14 amino acids. The junction had 4 bases not matched to a gene; V was cut back by 7 bases and J by 8 bases. The V gene's germline CDR1 is KGHDR and CDR2 SFDVKD. The CDR3 nucleotides read TGTGCCACCAGGGGGACAGGGGGCGACGAAAAACTGTTTTTT. It specifies CATRGTGGDEKLFF.

The V gene is TRBV7-9, the J gene TRBJ2-2, with 7 bases matching TRBD1. The ends lost 0 bases at V and 8 bases at J; junction bases unmatched: 9. Germline CDR1 is SEHNR and CDR2 is FQNEAQ (reference sequence). This CDR3 spans 16 amino acids. The DNA of the CDR3 is TGTGCCAGCAGCTTAGCGACCGGGACAGTGCCTGGGGAGCTGTTTTTT. It yields the protein CASSLATGTVPGELFF.

The V and J genes are TRBV18 and TRBJ1-1; tentative D call: TRBD1 (5 bases). V lost 3 bases, J lost 0 bases, and 14 bases lay in between. This CDR3 is 16 amino acids long. Germline V lookup: CDR1 KGHSH, CDR2 LQKENI. This CDR3 is CASSPHLAGMNTEAFF. In nucleotides, the CDR3 is TGTGCCAGCTCACCGCACTTAGCAGGGATGAACACTGAAGCTTTCTTT.

The V gene is TRBV6-2 or TRBV6-3, the J gene TRBJ1-1; the match to TRBD1 covers 10 bases. Germline V gives CDR1 MNHEY, CDR2 SVGEGT. This CDR3 has 16 residues. With 2 bases clipped from V and 5 bases from J, the junction kept 8 bases outside the gene matches. CDR3 sequence reads: CASSYHRDRGSTEAFF. CDR3 bases: TGTGCCAGCAGTTACCACCGGGACAGGGGTTCAACTGAAGCTTTCTTT.

Here the CDR3 DNA reads TGTGCCAGCAGCTTAGGGATACTAGCGGGAGTGGGGAATGAGCAGTTCTTC. Its protein product is CASSLGILAGVGNEQFF. The J gene is TRBJ2-1, the V gene TRBV7-2; 11 positions agree with TRBD2. The germline gives CDR1 SGHTA, CDR2 FQGNSA. The CDR3 loop spans 17 amino acids. Trimming took 1 base from V and 7 from J; bases not matched to a gene: 9.

The V gene is TRBV28, the J gene TRBJ1-2, with D possibly TRBD1 on 6 matching bases. V was clipped by 2 bases and J by 4 bases, with 17 bases between them. The CDR3 covers 16 residues. Germline assignment: CDR1 MDHEN and CDR2 SYDVKM. CDR3 amino acids: CASSLTLRGEGYGYTF. For the CDR3, the DNA is TGTGCCAGCAGTTTAACTCTCAGGGGAGAGGGCTATGGCTACACCTTC.

The rearrangement joins TRBV7-9 to TRBJ1-1; D not resolved. CDR1 is SEHNR and CDR2 is FQNEAQ in the germline V gene (reference sequence). This CDR3 contains 12 residues. Trimming left V 4 bases short and J 5 bases short, with 8 bases between. In DNA, the CDR3 is TGTGCCAGCAGCTCGGGAGGGACTGAAGCTTTCTTT. This codes for CASSSGGTEAFF.

This chain uses TRBV3-1 (or the pseudogene TRBV3-2) with TRBJ2-7, with 8 bases lining up with TRBD1. In germline, CDR1 is LGHDT, CDR2 YNNKEL (reference sequence). This CDR3 has 16 residues. Trimming at V came to 3 bases and at J to 3 bases, leaving 10 bases not matched to a gene. CDR3 in amino acids: CASSHLTGTGFYEQYF. The DNA for the CDR3 is TGTGCCAGCAGCCATTTGACGGGGACAGGCTTCTACGAGCAGTACTTC.

This clone was picked up one time. J is TRBJ1-1 and V is TRBV2; D uncertain. CDR1 is SNHLY, CDR2 FYNNEI, per germline. With 6 bases removed from V and 7 bases from J, the gap between germline ends came to 12 bases. The CDR3 totals 12 residues. DNA of the CDR3: TGTGCCAGCAGCCCTCGATGGCTTGAAGCTTTCTTT. Its translation: CASSPRWLEAFF. Full variable domain (remainder filled in from reference TRBV2 and TRBJ1-1): EPEVTQTPSHQVTQMGQEVILRCVPISNHLYFYWYRQILGQKVEFLVSFYNNEISEKSEIFDDQFSVERPDGSNFTLKIRSTKLEDSAMYFCASSPRWLEAFFGQGTRLTVV.

The rearrangement joins TRBV20-1 to TRBJ2-3, with D possibly TRBD2 on 6 matching bases. The CDR3 is 11 residues long. CDR1 and CDR2 from the germline V gene are DFQATT and SNEGSKA (reference sequence). V was cut by 4 bases and J by 6 bases, with 8 bases left in between. The DNA of the CDR3 is TGCAGTGCTATCAGCGGGGATACGCAGTATTTT. It specifies CSAISGDTQYF.

V and J are TRBV6-5 and TRBJ2-5; 10 bases map to TRBD2. Germline lookup yields CDR1 MNHEY and CDR2 SVGAGI. The CDR3 contains 16 residues. V trimming: 1 base; J trimming: 1 base; junction bases outside the gene matches: 3. The CDR3 spells CASSYWLAGAQETQYF. DNA of the CDR3: TGTGCCAGCAGTTACTGGCTAGCGGGGGCCCAAGAGACCCAGTACTTC.

V and J are TRBV7-7 and TRBJ2-5, with D possibly TRBD2 on 5 matching bases. CDR1 is SSHAT and CDR2 is FNYEAQ in the germline V gene (reference sequence). Deletions cut 4 bases from V and 4 bases from J, with 10 bases between. The CDR3 contains 13 residues. CDR3: CASSSTAAETQYF. DNA for the CDR3: TGTGCCAGCAGCTCAACAGCGGCAGAGACCCAGTACTTC.

The CDR3 nucleotides are TGTGCCACCAGCATGGGGCCCAACCAAGAGACCCAGTACTTC. As protein: CATSMGPNQETQYF. The rearrangement joins TRBV15 to TRBJ2-5; D may be TRBD1 (5 bases). This CDR3 region has 14 residues. Germline V gene lookup returns CDR1 LNHNV and CDR2 YYDKDF (reference sequence). Trimming removed 4 bases at V and 0 bases at J, with 9 bases between.

This clone has a single count. The V and J genes are TRBV5-1 and TRBJ2-5; unclear D gene. Germline V lookup: CDR1 SGHRS, CDR2 YFSETQ. Trimming left V 6 bases short and J 5 bases short, with 17 bases between. The CDR3 extends over 14 amino acids. The CDR3 bases are TGCGCCAGCACCCTCACGGGTAGCTGGGAGACCCAGTACTTC. Protein: CASTLTGSWETQYF.

This chain's CDR3 is CASSPLAGVPENIQYF. CDR3 DNA sequence: TGTGCCAGTAGTCCTCTAGCGGGAGTCCCGGAAAACATTCAGTACTTC. The genes are TRBV19 and TRBJ2-4; 10 bases map to TRBD2. The CDR3 loop spans 16 amino acids. After removal of 5 bases from V and 5 bases from J, the junction contained 9 bases not matched to a gene. The V gene's germline CDR1 is LNHDA and CDR2 SQIVND (reference sequence). Supplemented by reference TRBV19 and TRBJ2-4, the full variable domain reads DGGITQSPKYLFRKEGQNVTLSCEQNLNHDAMYWYRQDPGQGLRLIYYSQIVNDFQKGDIAEGYSVSREKKESFPLTVTSAQKNPTAFYLCASSPLAGVPENIQYFGAGTRLSVL.

The rearrangement joins TRBV28 to TRBJ1-5; D is unclear. Trimming took 5 bases from V and 3 from J, leaving 14 bases between them. The germline V gene has CDR1 MDHEN and CDR2 SYDVKM. The CDR3 is 15 residues long. CDR3 protein: CASSTGGSDNQPQHF. In DNA form, the CDR3 reads TGTGCCAGCAGTACCGGAGGGAGTGACAATCAGCCCCAGCATTTT.